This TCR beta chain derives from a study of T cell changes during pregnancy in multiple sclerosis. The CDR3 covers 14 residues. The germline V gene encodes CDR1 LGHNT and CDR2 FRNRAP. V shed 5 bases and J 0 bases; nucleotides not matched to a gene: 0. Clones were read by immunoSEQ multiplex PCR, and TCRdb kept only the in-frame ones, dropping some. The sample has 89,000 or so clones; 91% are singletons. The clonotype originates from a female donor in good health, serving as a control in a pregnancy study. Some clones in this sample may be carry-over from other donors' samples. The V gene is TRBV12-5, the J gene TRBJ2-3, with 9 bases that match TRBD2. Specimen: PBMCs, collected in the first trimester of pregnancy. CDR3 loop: CASGTSGSTDTQYF. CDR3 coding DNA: TGTGCTAGTGGTACTAGCGGGAGCACAGATACGCAGTATTTT.